These 24 T cell receptor beta chains originate from one sample sequenced in a study of cytomegalovirus exposure and HLA in healthy donors. The PCR used 60 Vbeta and 13 Jbeta primers. Clones were sequenced by immunoSEQ multiplex PCR, and TCRdb holds only the in-frame ones, with some missing. Here the sample spans over 65,000 clones, roughly 75% being singletons. Sequenced sample: PBMCs. These receptor sequences come from a woman aged 30 to 39 in good health and CMV-seropositive.

The chain employs TRBV7-2 and TRBJ2-7, with 7 bases matching TRBD1. Trimming removed 5 bases from V and 5 bases from J; junction bases left unmatched: 9. CDR3 length: 14 amino acids. Germline V gene sequence: CDR1 SGHTA, CDR2 FQGNSA. The CDR3 sequence: CASSGRQGRDEQYF. The DNA for the CDR3 is TGTGCCAGCAGCGGTCGACAGGGTCGCGACGAGCAGTACTTC.

The chain links TRBV4-2 to TRBJ2-1, with a tentative D call TRBD1 (5 bases). Trimming left V 0 bases short and J 8 bases short, with 8 bases between. Germline V lookup: CDR1 LGHNA, CDR2 YNFKEQ. The CDR3 has 13 amino acids. In DNA, the CDR3 is TGTGCCAGCAGCCAAGACCCAGGGTATGAGCAGTTCTTC. It is translated as CASSQDPGYEQFF.

The rearrangement links TRBV6-5 to TRBJ2-7, with D possibly being TRBD2 (5 bases). V was trimmed by 3 bases and J by 3 bases, leaving 18 bases between them. CDR3 length: 16 residues. CDR1 is MNHEY, CDR2 SVGAGI, per germline. CDR3 in amino acids: CASSYSAGLADYEQYF. The DNA for the CDR3 is TGTGCCAGCAGTTATAGCGCTGGATTAGCTGACTACGAGCAGTACTTC.

This clone was observed a few times. The CDR3: CASSPTGHSPLNSPLHF. CDR3 coding DNA: TGTGCCAGCAGTCCGACGGGACACTCGCCCCTTAATTCACCCCTCCACTTT. The chain uses TRBV28 and TRBJ1-6; TRBD1 might be the D (6 bases). From germline, CDR1 is MDHEN and CDR2 SYDVKM. Trimming left V 5 bases short and J 6 bases short, with 20 bases between. This CDR3 contains 17 residues. The whole variable domain, filled in from reference TRBV28 and TRBJ1-6, reads DVKVTQSSRYLVKRTGEKVFLECVQDMDHENMFWYRQDPGLGLRLIYFSYDVKMKEKGDIPEGYSVSREKKERFSLILESASTNQTSMYLCASSPTGHSPLNSPLHFGNGTRLTVT.

The table lists this clone with a count of one. The chain carries TRBV7-9 and TRBJ2-7; D gene uncertain. This CDR3 is built from 14 residues. Germline loops: CDR1 SEHNR, CDR2 FQNEAQ (reference sequence). V lost 3 bases and J lost 0, with 9 bases in between. DNA of the CDR3: TGTGCCAGCAGCTTGGAAGCGTCCTCCTACGAGCAGTACTTC. Translation gives CASSLEASSYEQYF.

V and J are TRBV9 and TRBJ1-1; D remains unclear. Trimming pared 4 bases from V and 0 bases from J, leaving 19 bases between. The length of the CDR3 is 17 residues. Germline CDR1 reads SGDLS; CDR2 reads YYNGEE. The CDR3 DNA follows: TGTGCCAGCAGCCCGCCCCGGCGGGTTCACATGAACACTGAAGCTTTCTTT. Protein product: CASSPPRRVHMNTEAFF.

The chain is built from TRBV4-1 and TRBJ1-1; D is unclear. The germline gives CDR1 MGHRA, CDR2 YSYEKL. The V end was cut by 0 bases, the J end by 0 bases, with 8 bases between. CDR3 length: 15 residues. The CDR3 reads CASSQDADLNTEAFF. The CDR3 nucleotides read TGCGCCAGCAGCCAAGATGCGGATTTGAACACTGAAGCTTTCTTT.

The J gene is TRBJ2-2, the V gene TRBV7-2; D is possibly TRBD2 (5 bases). The CDR3 extends over 14 amino acids. CDR1 and CDR2 (germline): SGHTA, FQGNSA. Deletions cut 4 bases from V and 5 bases from J, with 11 bases between. For the CDR3, the DNA is TGTGCCAGCAGCTCCGGGGTGGGGACCGGGGAGCTGTTTTTT. This codes for CASSSGVGTGELFF.

The chain combines TRBV2 with TRBJ2-5, with 9 bases that match TRBD1. The J call may be faulty, since TRBJ2-7 better matches the DNA end. The germline V gene encodes CDR1 SNHLY and CDR2 FYNNEI. The CDR3 totals 14 residues. In DNA, the CDR3 is TGTGCCAGCAGTGTCGGGACAGGGCCCTACGAGCAGTACTTC. It encodes CASSVGTGPYEQYF.

Only one count was recorded for this clone. The rearrangement joins TRBV9 to TRBJ2-7; 7 positions agree with TRBD1. The CDR3 totals 13 residues. Germline lookup yields CDR1 SGDLS and CDR2 YYNGEE. V was clipped by 3 bases and J by 7 bases; unmatched bases: 7. CDR3 loop: CASSGTQGREQYF. In nucleotides, the CDR3 is TGTGCCAGCAGCGGAACACAGGGGCGGGAGCAGTACTTC. The variable domain in full, completed from reference TRBV9 and TRBJ2-7, reads DSGVTQTPKHLITATGQRVTLRCSPRSGDLSVYWYQQSLDQGLQFLIQYYNGEERAKGNILERFSAQQFPDLHSELNLSSLELGDSALYFCASSGTQGREQYFGPGTRLTVT.

V is TRBV7-9 and J is TRBJ2-1; 7 nucleotides align to TRBD2. CDR3 length: 14 residues. The germline CDR1 and CDR2 sequences are SEHNR and FQNEAQ (reference sequence). With 1 base clipped from V and 9 bases from J, the junction kept 6 bases outside the gene matches. CDR3 loop: CASSLGLAVGEQFF. The CDR3 DNA reads as TGTGCCAGCAGCTTAGGTCTAGCGGTGGGTGAGCAGTTCTTC.

The V gene is TRBV13, the J gene TRBJ2-1, with D maybe TRBD2 (5 bases). Germline CDR1 is PRHDT and CDR2 is FYEKMQ (reference sequence). The V end was cut by 3 bases, the J end by 2 bases, with 11 bases between. The CDR3 extends over 15 amino acids. CDR3 amino acids: CASSFYSVAYNEQFF. The CDR3, as DNA: TGTGCCAGCAGCTTCTATAGCGTCGCCTACAATGAGCAGTTCTTC.

This clone was seen a handful of times. The chain couples TRBV4-3 to TRBJ1-1; 10 bases align to TRBD1. The CDR3 covers 16 residues. V trimming: 1 base; J trimming: 5 bases; junction bases outside the gene matches: 7. CDR1 is LGHNA, CDR2 YSLEER, per germline. This CDR3 is CASSQVNGQGGTEAFF. The CDR3 DNA reads TGCGCCAGCAGCCAAGTTAACGGACAGGGGGGTACTGAAGCTTTCTTT.

This clone was recorded once. This sequence joins TRBV6-1 and TRBJ2-7; TRBD2 matches 10 bases. This CDR3 is 15 amino acids long. Germline lookup yields CDR1 MNHNS and CDR2 SASEGT. V lost 6 bases, J lost 2 bases, and 7 bases stayed unmatched. The CDR3 region is CASSETTSGTYEQYF. Written as DNA, the CDR3 is TGTGCCAGCAGCGAAACAACTAGCGGGACCTACGAGCAGTACTTC.

The chain is built from TRBV27 and TRBJ2-5; D might be TRBD2 (6 bases). V was cut by 4 bases and J by 7 bases, with 22 bases left in between. From germline, CDR1 is MNHEY and CDR2 SMNVEV (reference sequence). The CDR3 runs 16 residues. In DNA form, the CDR3 reads TGTGCCAGCAGTTCGGCGGCGGGACCTTCTAGTGGGACCCAGTACTTC. Its protein product is CASSSAAGPSSGTQYF.

This rearrangement joins TRBV4-2 to TRBJ2-5; TRBD2 aligns across 14 bases. The V gene end was trimmed by 0 bases and the J gene end by 4 bases; junction bases not matched to a gene: 4. CDR1 is LGHNA and CDR2 is YNFKEQ in the germline V gene. CDR3 length: 17 amino acids. In nucleotides, the CDR3 is TGTGCCAGCAGCCAAGAAGGGACTAGCGGGAGTAGAGAGACCCAGTACTTC. Its translation: CASSQEGTSGSRETQYF.

This sequence joins TRBV19 and TRBJ1-1; TRBD1 matches at 8 bases. V shed 1 base, J shed 2 bases, and the junction held 3 bases outside the gene matches. The CDR3 spans 15 residues. The germline gives CDR1 LNHDA, CDR2 SQIVND (reference sequence). CDR3 sequence: CASSIGGTGNTEAFF. CDR3 in DNA: TGTGCCAGTAGTATAGGGGGGACAGGTAACACTGAAGCTTTCTTT.

The rearrangement joins TRBV18 to TRBJ2-7; tentative D call: TRBD1 (6 bases). V gave up 3 bases and J gave up 1 base, with 10 bases separating them. Per the germline V gene, CDR1 is KGHSH and CDR2 is LQKENI. This CDR3 is built from 14 residues. Written as DNA, the CDR3 is TGTGCCAGCTCACCTAATACAGGGTCCTACGAGCAGTACTTC. Encoded protein: CASSPNTGSYEQYF.

As DNA, the CDR3 is TGTGCCAGCAGCTTAACTAGCGGGAGGGCCAGGAACGAGCAGTACTTC. Protein product: CASSLTSGRARNEQYF. The chain is built from TRBV5-6 and TRBJ2-7; 13 bases align to TRBD2. The germline V gene encodes CDR1 SGHDT and CDR2 YYEEEE. There are 16 residues in the CDR3. V lost 2 bases, J lost 5 bases, and 7 bases stayed unmatched.

The CDR3 DNA is TGTGCCAGCAGCCCAGCCCGGGGGGTTGAGCAGTTCTTC. Encoded protein: CASSPARGVEQFF. J is TRBJ2-1 and V is TRBV7-2; 7 bases agree with TRBD2. With V trimmed by 5 bases and J by 9 bases, 7 bases remained unmatched. The CDR3 is 13 residues long. Germline loops: CDR1 SGHTA, CDR2 FQGNSA.

The chain combines TRBV28 with TRBJ2-2; TRBD1 agrees at 10 bases. Germline-derived CDR1 and CDR2 are MDHEN and SYDVKM. V trimming: 5 bases; J trimming: 4 bases; junction bases outside the gene matches: 4. The CDR3 spans 15 residues. CDR3 residues: CASSRTGGFTGELFF. The DNA of the CDR3 is TGTGCCAGCAGTCGGACAGGGGGTTTCACCGGGGAGCTGTTTTTT. Full variable domain (remainder filled in from reference TRBV28 and TRBJ2-2): DVKVTQSSRYLVKRTGEKVFLECVQDMDHENMFWYRQDPGLGLRLIYFSYDVKMKEKGDIPEGYSVSREKKERFSLILESASTNQTSMYLCASSRTGGFTGELFFGEGSRLTVL.

This clone was seen a few times. V usage is TRBV27 and J usage is TRBJ1-3, with TRBD1 identical over 7 bases. V lost 5 bases to trimming and J lost 0 bases; unmatched junction nucleotides: 10. The CDR3 sequence is 17 residues long. CDR1 is MNHEY, CDR2 SMNVEV, per germline (reference sequence). CDR3 sequence (DNA): TGTGCCAGCAGTGCATCGAGGGGGCCGAGCTCTGGAAACACCATATATTTT. This translates into CASSASRGPSSGNTIYF.

The chain links TRBV7-6 to TRBJ2-1, with D tentatively TRBD2 (5 bases). Trimming shortened V by 1 base and J by 4 bases, and 11 bases separated the two germline ends. Germline V gene lookup returns CDR1 SGHVS and CDR2 FNYEAQ. This CDR3 is built from 15 residues. CDR3 loop: CASSLGPTKYNEQFF. CDR3 coding DNA: TGTGCCAGCAGCTTAGGTCCGACTAAATACAATGAGCAGTTCTTC. The variable domain in full, with the rest retrieved from reference TRBV7-6 and TRBJ2-1, is GAGVSQSPRYKVTKRGQDVALRCDPISGHVSLYWYRQALGQGPEFLTYFNYEAQQDKSGLPNDRFSAERPEGSISTLTIQRTEQRDSAMYRCASSLGPTKYNEQFFGPGTRLTVL.

The chain joins TRBV5-4 to TRBJ1-2; 9 positions match TRBD1. The germline gives CDR1 SGHNT, CDR2 YYREEE (reference sequence). The CDR3 is 15 residues long. J lost 8 bases, V lost 0 bases, and 8 bases had no gene match. Here the CDR3 DNA reads TGTGCCAGCAGCTTGGATCCACAGGGGGCAGAGGGCTACACCTTC. Translation gives CASSLDPQGAEGYTF.